This T cell receptor beta chain was captured in a study of T cells in tumors after PD-1 blockade. TCRdb's copy holds only in-frame clones and misses some; the assay was immunoSEQ multiplex PCR. The sample consists of some 1,600 clones, 65% to 70% of them appearing once. The germline V gene encodes CDR1 SGHTA and CDR2 FQGNSA. V was pared by 2 bases and J by 10 bases, with 6 bases of the junction left unmatched. The CDR3 loop spans 15 amino acids. The sequence was collected from a human donor with cutaneous squamous cell carcinoma. Specimen: tumor tissue, collected before anti-PD-1 treatment. The chain is built from TRBV7-2 and TRBJ2-1, with 12 bases that match TRBD2. Here the CDR3 DNA reads TGTGCCAGCAGCTTATTTCTAGCGGGGGGGCGAGAGCAGTTCTTC. Encoded protein: CASSLFLAGGREQFF.